Listed here are 18 T cell receptor beta chains from one sample, sequenced in a study of CD8 T cells in ankylosing spondylitis. TCRdb reprocessed the 5' RACE reads via MiXCR and lists one record per CDR3 protein. In the table there are 180,000 or so distinct CDR3 sequences, roughly 11% of which are singletons. Sample: blood, either unsorted or a sorted T cell fraction (not recorded which). All receptors derive from a male donor with ankylosing spondylitis or in good health (not recorded which).

This clonotype was recorded many times. This chain uses TRBV20-1 with TRBJ2-7; TRBD2 agrees at 11 bases. Per germline, CDR1 DFQATT and CDR2 SNEGSKA (reference sequence). V shed 3 bases and J 1 base; nucleotides not matched to a gene: 5. The CDR3 has 15 amino acids. CDR3 bases: TGCAGTGCTAGTCCGCTAGCGGGAGGATCCTACGAGCAGTACTTC. Residues: CSASPLAGGSYEQYF.

This clonotype came up many times. The chain couples TRBV24-1 to TRBJ2-2; 8 bases line up with TRBD1. The CDR3 contains 13 residues. Germline values: CDR1 KGHDR, CDR2 SFDVKD. J gave up 4 bases and V 11 bases, and 5 bases lay outside the gene matches. Written as DNA, the CDR3 is TGTGCCAGCCAGGGGGCGACCACCGGGGAGCTGTTTTTT. Amino acids: CASQGATTGELFF.

This clonotype was detected a few times. The chain is built from TRBV29-1 and TRBJ2-1; 10 bases match TRBD2. The ends lost 3 bases at V and 11 bases at J; junction bases unmatched: 13. The CDR3 contains 15 residues. CDR1 is SQVTM, CDR2 ANQGSEA, per germline. The CDR3 sequence is CSVEGLAGVEGKQFF. The DNA of the CDR3 is TGCAGCGTTGAGGGCCTAGCGGGAGTTGAAGGAAAGCAGTTCTTC.

The chain has TRBV5-5 and TRBJ2-4; a weak D match, TRBD2 (6 bases). The ends were cut back, 4 bases at V and 6 bases at J, with 26 bases in the middle. The CDR3 contains 18 residues. CDR1 and CDR2 (germline): SGHKS, YYEKEE (reference sequence). The CDR3 is CASSNLWGPGSEVNIQYF. CDR3 coding DNA: TGTGCCAGCAGCAATTTGTGGGGTCCCGGGAGCGAGGTAAACATTCAGTACTTC.

With respect to this clonotype: Possible read error: a much larger clone is one base away. The chain carries TRBV12-3 or TRBV12-4 and TRBJ1-1, with a tentative D call TRBD1 (5 bases). The CDR3 is 14 residues long. Here the CDR3 reads CASLLGASGTGAFF. CDR3 coding DNA: TGTGCCAGCCTCCTCGGGGCGAGTGGGACTGGAGCTTTCTTT.

This clonotype was counted many times. The chain recombines TRBV10-2 with TRBJ2-1; 14 bases are shared with TRBD2. Germline V gene lookup returns CDR1 WSHSY and CDR2 SAAADI. The CDR3 runs to 15 residues. The ends lost 9 bases at V and 8 bases at J; junction bases unmatched: 9. CDR3 sequence (DNA): TGCGCCAGTCGGTTAGGGACTAGCGGGAGAGATGAGCAGTTCTTC. It specifies CASRLGTSGRDEQFF.

As regards this clonotype: A much larger clone lies a single base off, so this may be a read error. The chain has TRBV5-1 and TRBJ2-1; TRBD2 matches 8 bases. Germline V lookup: CDR1 SGHRS, CDR2 YFSETQ. CDR3 length equals 15 residues. J gave up 2 bases and V 2 bases, and 3 bases lay outside the gene matches. CDR3 nucleotides: TGCGCCAGCAGCTTTAGCGGGGACCCCTACAATGAGCAGTTCTTC. It encodes CASSFSGDPYNEQFF.

The table lists this clonotype with many counts. The genes are TRBV5-1 and TRBJ1-2; TRBD1 might be the D (6 bases). Between the trimmed V and J ends, which lost 4 bases and 1 base, there was a span of 14 bases. This CDR3 has 15 residues. CDR1 is SGHRS and CDR2 is YFSETQ in the germline V gene. CDR3: CASSVGNRDNYGYTF. The DNA of the CDR3 is TGCGCCAGCAGCGTGGGAAACAGGGATAACTATGGCTACACCTTC.

In its sample, this clonotype was seen a few times. The chain links TRBV25-1 to TRBJ2-5; maybe TRBD2 (7 bases). In germline, CDR1 is MGHDK, CDR2 SYGVNS. The CDR3 is made up of 15 amino acids. Trimming cost V 5 bases and J 5 bases, with 18 bases left between them. Here the CDR3 reads CASSPGGRVGETQYF. The CDR3 region has the DNA TGTGCCAGCAGTCCGGGGGGCCGGGTGGGGGAGACCCAGTACTTC.

At least ten counts were recorded for this clonotype. The CDR3 region is CASSEFGLAETYNEQFF. As DNA, the CDR3 is TGTGCCAGCAGTGAATTTGGTCTAGCGGAAACGTACAATGAGCAGTTCTTC. V is TRBV6-1 and J is TRBJ2-1; 7 bases map to TRBD2. The ends lost 2 bases at V and 4 bases at J; junction bases unmatched: 11. CDR3 length: 17 residues. CDR1 is MNHNS, CDR2 SASEGT, per germline.

This clonotype has at least ten counts. This chain connects TRBV7-9 to TRBJ1-4; D may be TRBD1 (6 bases). The CDR3 has 13 residues. The germline V gene encodes CDR1 SEHNR and CDR2 FQNEAQ (reference sequence). V shed 5 bases and J shed 11 bases, with 15 bases lying between them. This CDR3 reads CASSEGQGGKLFF. Here the CDR3 DNA reads TGTGCCAGCAGCGAGGGACAAGGGGGTAAACTGTTTTTT.

The chain uses TRBV3-1 and TRBJ2-1, with 7 positions matching TRBD2. The CDR3 contains 17 residues. With V trimmed by 1 base and J by 0 bases, 6 bases remained unmatched. The germline V gene encodes CDR1 LGHDT and CDR2 YNNKEL (reference sequence). The CDR3: CASSQASGDLSYNEQFF. DNA for the CDR3: TGTGCCAGCAGCCAAGCCAGCGGGGACCTCTCCTACAATGAGCAGTTCTTC.

This clonotype has a count of ten or more. V gene TRBV3-1 combines with J gene TRBJ2-7; D unresolved. Germline CDR1 and CDR2: LGHDT and YNNKEL (reference sequence). The CDR3 is 13 amino acids. V shed 1 base and J shed 2 bases, with 6 bases lying between them. The CDR3, as DNA: TGTGCCAGCAGCCAAGTGGGGACCTACGAGCAGTACTTC. Its translation is CASSQVGTYEQYF.

V is TRBV5-1 and J is TRBJ2-3; D is perhaps TRBD2 (6 bases). In germline, CDR1 is SGHRS, CDR2 YFSETQ. CDR3 size: 15 residues. The V and J ends lost 2 bases and 4 bases respectively, with 14 bases between them. The CDR3 bases are TGCGCCAGCAGCTTAGTAGGAGGGCCGTCAGATACGCAGTATTTT. This codes for CASSLVGGPSDTQYF.

The table lists this clonotype with a count of one. The CDR3 sequence is CASSPSGLKTEQYF. CDR3 DNA sequence: TGTGCCAGCAGCCCATCGGGACTTAAAACCGAGCAGTACTTC. The V and J genes are TRBV7-9 and TRBJ2-7; TRBD2 might be the D (6 bases). Germline V gives CDR1 SEHNR, CDR2 FQNEAQ (reference sequence). This CDR3 region has 14 residues. V dropped 5 bases and J dropped 6 bases, with 17 bases sitting between them.

V is TRBV20-1 and J is TRBJ2-3, with D hard to call. Germline V lookup: CDR1 DFQATT, CDR2 SNEGSKA (reference sequence). This CDR3 is built from 14 residues. V was cut by 1 base and J by 7 bases, with 15 bases left in between. DNA for the CDR3: TGCAGTGCTAGAGGCCCAGCCGGATCGCATACGCAGTATTTT. Translation: CSARGPAGSHTQYF.

This rearrangement joins TRBV10-3 to TRBJ2-3; D may be TRBD1 (5 bases). There are 14 residues in the CDR3. The ends were cut back, 5 bases at V and 3 bases at J, with 12 bases in the middle. Germline V lookup: CDR1 ENHRY, CDR2 SYGVKD. The CDR3 sequence is CAISTGHGTDTQYF. The CDR3 nucleotides are TGTGCCATCAGTACTGGACACGGAACAGATACGCAGTATTTT.

This chain joins TRBV27 and TRBJ2-1, with 14 nucleotides matching TRBD2. The CDR3 is made up of 19 amino acids. V lost 2 bases and J lost 11; bases outside the gene matches: 17. The germline CDR1 and CDR2 sequences are MNHEY and SMNVEV (reference sequence). The CDR3 DNA sequence: TGTGCCAGCAGTTTAGGACCCCTTAGACTAGCGGGAGGGCACACGAAGCAGTTCTTC. As protein: CASSLGPLRLAGGHTKQFF.